The 32 T cell receptor beta chains given below trace back to one sample, sequenced in a study of blood T cells in healthy people across ages. Together with a sample-barcoded 5' primer, a J-beta primer mix was included in a second PCR lasting about 6 to 11 cycles. TCRdb re-called the 5' RACE reads through MiXCR, storing one row per CDR3 protein. The repertoire holds more than 650,000 distinct CDR3 sequences, 22% seen once, with 20% to 25% in the top ten. The sequencing input was blood. These receptors were taken from an older man in good health.

V is TRBV7-2 and J is TRBJ1-1; D call uncertain. The CDR3 is 12 amino acids. In germline, CDR1 is SGHTA, CDR2 FQGNSA. Trimming cost V 7 bases and J 1 base, with 7 bases left between them. The CDR3 nucleotides are TGTGCCAGCAACGCCCAGAACACTGAAGCTTTCTTT. This translates into CASNAQNTEAFF.

V and J are TRBV5-6 and TRBJ1-2; no clear D. With 4 bases removed from V and 6 bases from J, the gap between germline ends came to 13 bases. Germline V CDR1 and CDR2: SGHDT, YYEEEE. The length of the CDR3 is 13 residues. The CDR3, as DNA: TGTGCCAGCAGCCATGGGTCAGCGGATGGCTACACCTTC. Protein sequence: CASSHGSADGYTF.

As concerns this clonotype: One junction end does not reproduce the germline sequence, and a read error may be involved. The chain carries TRBV12-3 or TRBV12-4 and TRBJ1-4, with D maybe TRBD1 (5 bases). The CDR3 has 16 residues. The CDR3, as DNA: TGTGCCGGCAGTTTACCCGGCGGGGGGACTAATGAAAAACTGTTTTTT. As protein: CAGSLPGGGTNEKLFF.

This clonotype was counted between two and nine times. The chain has TRBV10-3 and TRBJ1-1, with 10 nucleotides matching TRBD1. The V gene end was trimmed by 6 bases and the J gene end by 2 bases; junction bases not matched to a gene: 3. This CDR3 has 14 residues. CDR1 and CDR2 (germline): ENHRY, SYGVKD. The CDR3: CAIRGDRGNTEAFF. In DNA, the CDR3 is TGTGCCATCAGGGGGGACAGGGGAAACACTGAAGCTTTCTTT.

This chain links TRBV7-8 with TRBJ2-1, with D possibly matching TRBD1 (6 bases). V was pared by 5 bases and J by 5 bases, with 16 bases between. The CDR3 extends over 15 amino acids. The germline gives CDR1 SGHVS, CDR2 FQNEAQ. The chain's CDR3 is CASSPHRVGDNEQFF. The CDR3 coding sequence is TGTGCCAGCAGCCCCCACAGGGTTGGGGACAATGAGCAGTTCTTC.

The rearrangement uses TRBV18 and TRBJ2-1; tentatively, D is TRBD1 (5 bases). CDR1 is KGHSH, CDR2 LQKENI, per germline. This CDR3 region has 15 residues. V was cut by 4 bases and J by 5 bases, with 15 bases left in between. The CDR3 sequence is CASSRQKTGDNEQFF. CDR3 in DNA: TGTGCCAGCTCACGACAAAAAACAGGAGACAATGAGCAGTTCTTC.

The chain recombines TRBV12-3 or TRBV12-4 with TRBJ2-1, with D perhaps matching TRBD2 (5 bases). The CDR3 has 14 residues. V was trimmed by 8 bases and J by 1 base, leaving 12 bases between them. CDR3 DNA: TGTGCCAGCGGCGCAGGACTGTCCTACAATGAGCAGTTCTTC. Translated, it gives CASGAGLSYNEQFF.

The sample holds a few counts of this clonotype. This chain uses TRBV7-2 with TRBJ2-3, with D possibly TRBD2 on 7 matching bases. The ends were cut back, 3 bases at V and 5 bases at J, with 15 bases in the middle. In germline, CDR1 is SGHTA, CDR2 FQGNSA. This CDR3 comprises 15 residues. CDR3 sequence: CASSLGGGGGDTQYF. DNA for the CDR3: TGTGCCAGCAGCTTGGGGGGCGGGGGTGGAGATACGCAGTATTTT.

This clonotype was detected many times. The chain's CDR3 is CASSSGGVNTEAFF. The CDR3 DNA reads TGCGCCAGCAGCTCAGGGGGTGTGAACACTGAAGCTTTCTTT. The chain joins TRBV5-1 to TRBJ1-1, with 7 bases identical to TRBD1. Trimming at V came to 3 bases and at J to 0 bases, leaving 2 bases not matched to a gene. CDR3 length: 14 amino acids. CDR1 SGHRS and CDR2 YFSETQ come from the germline V gene.

This clonotype was counted only a few times. CDR3 residues: CASSSSRGVVRETQYF. The DNA of the CDR3 is TGCGCCAGCAGCTCCTCGCGGGGGGTTGTAAGAGAGACCCAGTACTTC. The rearrangement uses TRBV5-1 and TRBJ2-5, with 8 bases fitting TRBD2. CDR3 length: 16 amino acids. Trimming took 3 bases from V and 4 from J; bases not matched to a gene: 11. Per the germline V gene, CDR1 is SGHRS and CDR2 is YFSETQ. Full variable domain (rest looked up from reference TRBV5-1 and TRBJ2-5): KAGVTQTPRYLIKTRGQQVTLSCSPISGHRSVSWYQQTPGQGLQFLFEYFSETQRNKGNFPGRFSGRQFSNSRSEMNVSTLELGDSALYLCASSSSRGVVRETQYFGPGTRLLVL.

The V call is TRBV5-1, the J call TRBJ1-4; D is possibly TRBD1 (6 bases). V lost 4 bases and J lost 3, with 10 bases in between. The CDR3 covers 14 residues. Germline values: CDR1 SGHRS, CDR2 YFSETQ. CDR3 protein: CASSRGAANEKLFF. In DNA, the CDR3 is TGCGCCAGCAGCAGGGGGGCAGCTAATGAAAAACTGTTTTTT. Based on the CDR3 plus reference TRBV5-1 and TRBJ1-4, the full variable domain is KAGVTQTPRYLIKTRGQQVTLSCSPISGHRSVSWYQQTPGQGLQFLFEYFSETQRNKGNFPGRFSGRQFSNSRSEMNVSTLELGDSALYLCASSRGAANEKLFFGSGTQLSVL.

The chain uses TRBV12-3 or TRBV12-4 and TRBJ1-4, with a possible D match to TRBD1 (5 bases). V gave up 6 bases and J gave up 8 bases, with 16 bases separating them. The CDR3 length is 14 residues. The DNA of the CDR3 is TGTGCCAGCAGCCGGGGGGGGAGGAGGGAAAAACTGTTTTTT. As protein: CASSRGGRREKLFF.

The chain employs TRBV7-8 and TRBJ2-3, with unresolved D. The germline CDR1 and CDR2 sequences are SGHVS and FQNEAQ. This CDR3 contains 18 residues. Deletions cut 1 base from V and 0 bases from J, with 17 bases between. This CDR3 is CASSLVLFRAPSTDTQYF. For the CDR3, the DNA is TGTGCCAGCAGCTTAGTTCTGTTTAGGGCCCCTAGCACAGATACGCAGTATTTT. Drawing the rest from reference TRBV7-8 and TRBJ2-3, the complete variable domain is GAGVSQSPRYKVAKRGQDVALRCDPISGHVSLFWYQQALGQGPEFLTYFQNEAQLDKSGLPSDRFFAERPEGSVSTLKIQRTQQEDSAVYLCASSLVLFRAPSTDTQYFGPGTRLTVL.

In this sample, this clonotype turned up many times. The chain recombines TRBV13 with TRBJ2-5; tentative D call: TRBD2 (5 bases). Germline V gene data show CDR1 as PRHDT and CDR2 as FYEKMQ (reference sequence). This CDR3 has 14 amino acids. Trimming left V 4 bases short and J 4 bases short, with 13 bases between. The chain's CDR3 is CASSSDGIGETQYF. For the CDR3, the DNA is TGTGCCAGCAGCTCGGACGGGATTGGAGAGACCCAGTACTTC.

This clonotype was recorded a few times. The chain recombines TRBV7-2 with TRBJ2-5; 10 positions match TRBD2. Germline lookup yields CDR1 SGHTA and CDR2 FQGNSA. Trimming removed 1 base from V and 3 bases from J; junction bases left unmatched: 5. There are 16 residues in the CDR3. The CDR3 spells CASSLVPSGGEETQYF. In DNA form, the CDR3 reads TGTGCCAGCAGCTTAGTCCCTAGCGGGGGAGAAGAGACCCAGTACTTC.

The V call is TRBV5-8, the J call TRBJ2-7; tentatively, D is TRBD2 (5 bases). This CDR3 has 13 residues. Germline CDR1 and CDR2: SGHTS and YDEGEE. V was pared by 0 bases and J by 5 bases, with 9 bases between. CDR3 protein: CASSLGRYHEQYF. The CDR3 DNA reads as TGTGCCAGCAGCTTGGGGAGGTACCACGAGCAGTACTTC. The full variable domain, with the rest looked up from reference TRBV5-8 and TRBJ2-7, is EAGVTQSPTHLIKTRGQQATLRCSPISGHTSVYWYQQALGLGLQFLLWYDEGEERNRGNFPPRFSGRQFPNYSSELNVNALELEDSALYLCASSLGRYHEQYFGPGTRLTVT.

This chain links TRBV6-5 with TRBJ2-5; 8 positions agree with TRBD2. The end of the DNA aligns better with TRBJ2-1, so the J call may be wrong. Germline CDR1 MNHEY, CDR2 SVGAGI. The CDR3 spans 17 residues. The CDR3 loop is CASSYATTSGSYNEQFF. The DNA for the CDR3 is TGTGCCAGCAGTTACGCCACTACTAGCGGTAGCTACAATGAGCAGTTCTTC.

J is TRBJ2-5 and V is TRBV7-3; D is possibly TRBD1 (5 bases). Near its end, the DNA agrees better with TRBJ2-1, so the J call may be wrong. CDR1 is SGHTA and CDR2 is FQGTGA in the germline V gene. The CDR3 runs to 15 residues. The CDR3, as DNA: TGTGCCAGCAGCCGAGGTGGTTGGGGCCTGGATGAGCAGTTCTTC. Translated: CASSRGGWGLDEQFF.

This clonotype was observed a few times. The V gene is TRBV7-3, the J gene TRBJ1-1; D is possibly TRBD1 (5 bases). Germline V gene data show CDR1 as SGHTA and CDR2 as FQGTGA. This CDR3 is built from 13 residues. V was trimmed by 0 bases and J by 14 bases, leaving 16 bases between them. DNA for the CDR3: TGTGCCAGCAGCTTAACGACGTCGGGACCGTGGTTCTTT. Translation: CASSLTTSGPWFF.

This clonotype was seen only a few times. One end of the junction fails to match germline, which may point to a read error. J is TRBJ1-1 and V is TRBV6-5; D remains ambiguous. Per the germline V gene, CDR1 is MNHEY and CDR2 is SVGAGI. This CDR3 is built from 15 residues. CDR3 sequence (DNA): TGTGCCAGCAGGTACTCGGCGTGGGAGAACACTGAAGCTTTCTTT. Its protein product is CASRYSAWENTEAFF.

This chain links TRBV12-3 or TRBV12-4 with TRBJ1-2; possibly TRBD1 for D (6 bases). CDR3 size: 16 residues. V shed 3 bases and J shed 1 base, with 15 bases lying between them. The CDR3 is CASSLGRGPVNYGYTF. The CDR3 DNA is TGTGCCAGCAGTTTGGGCAGGGGCCCAGTTAACTATGGCTACACCTTC.

This clonotype was seen just once. V is TRBV20-1 and J is TRBJ2-7, with a possible D match to TRBD1 (6 bases). Per the germline V gene, CDR1 is DFQATT and CDR2 is SNEGSKA (reference sequence). Trimming stripped 2 bases from V and 0 bases from J, with 20 bases between. The CDR3 contains 17 residues. The CDR3 loop is CSARSVLRQVNSYEQYF. In nucleotides, the CDR3 is TGCAGTGCTAGATCCGTTTTGAGACAGGTTAACTCCTACGAGCAGTACTTC.

About this clonotype itself: Its ends do not fully match the called genes, so a read error is possible. The chain combines TRBV28 with TRBJ2-6; 7 bases fit TRBD1. The germline CDR1 and CDR2 sequences are MDHEN and SYDVKM. The CDR3 has 15 amino acids. DNA of the CDR3: TGTGCCAGCAGCCACGACAGGGCTGGGGCCAACGTCCTGGCTTTC. Its translation: CASSHDRAGANVLAF.

This clonotype was picked up a small number of times. The gene calls are TRBV15 and TRBJ2-5; 8 bases line up with TRBD2. The V gene end was trimmed by 1 base and the J gene end by 2 bases; junction bases not matched to a gene: 3. The CDR3 consists of 15 residues. Per the germline V gene, CDR1 is LNHNV and CDR2 is YYDKDF (reference sequence). CDR3 protein: CATSRARGRQETQYF. Here the CDR3 DNA reads TGTGCCACCAGCAGAGCGCGCGGGAGGCAAGAGACCCAGTACTTC.

This chain links TRBV7-9 with TRBJ1-2, with TRBD1 matching 7 bases. The CDR3 contains 14 residues. Germline V CDR1 and CDR2: SEHNR, FQNEAQ (reference sequence). V lost 5 bases, J lost 7 bases, and 10 bases stayed unmatched. The CDR3 coding sequence is TGTGCCAGCAGCCGGCCTGAGGGGGCGAGTGGCTACACCTTC. Translation: CASSRPEGASGYTF.

This clonotype has more than one count but fewer than ten. The chain joins TRBV4-1 to TRBJ1-1; D is perhaps TRBD1 (5 bases). Trimming took 0 bases from V and 4 from J, leaving 12 bases between them. The CDR3 is 15 residues long. The germline CDR1 and CDR2 sequences are MGHRA and YSYEKL. CDR3 bases: TGCGCCAGCAGCCAAGATCGCGCGGGGGGCACTGAAGCTTTCTTT. Its translation: CASSQDRAGGTEAFF.

The genes are TRBV29-1 and TRBJ2-5, with D possibly being TRBD1 or TRBD2 (5 bases each). V shed 7 bases and J shed 2 bases, with 14 bases lying between them. The CDR3 has 13 amino acids. Germline-derived CDR1 and CDR2 are SQVTM and ANQGSEA. The CDR3 DNA sequence: TGCAGCGGAACGAGGGGCAGGCAAGAGACCCAGTACTTC. This codes for CSGTRGRQETQYF.

The rearrangement uses TRBV5-1 and TRBJ1-4; D might be TRBD1 (6 bases). Germline-derived CDR1 and CDR2 are SGHRS and YFSETQ. The CDR3 covers 15 residues. Trimming left V 8 bases short and J 3 bases short, with 17 bases between. The CDR3 coding sequence is TGCGCCAGTGGTGGGGGGCGATCGGCTAATGAAAAACTGTTTTTT. Translation gives CASGGGRSANEKLFF.

This clonotype was counted only a few times. The rearrangement uses TRBV3-1 and TRBJ2-3; 8 bases line up with TRBD2. V trimming: 4 bases; J trimming: 6 bases; junction bases outside the gene matches: 9. Germline loops: CDR1 LGHDT, CDR2 YNNKEL (reference sequence). CDR3 length: 15 residues. This CDR3 is CASSRKGLVTDTQYF. Written as DNA, the CDR3 is TGTGCCAGCAGCCGGAAGGGACTAGTCACCGATACGCAGTATTTT.

This clonotype turned up a few times. V and J are TRBV6-5 and TRBJ2-3; D ambiguous. V shed 0 bases and J shed 3 bases, with 16 bases lying between them. Per germline, CDR1 MNHEY and CDR2 SVGAGI. The length of the CDR3 is 17 residues. CDR3 region: CASSYSPIGGLTDTQYF. CDR3 in DNA: TGTGCCAGCAGTTACTCCCCCATAGGCGGCTTAACAGATACGCAGTATTTT.

The chain uses TRBV2 and TRBJ2-7; TRBD1 matches at 8 bases. The germline gives CDR1 SNHLY, CDR2 FYNNEI. The V gene end was trimmed by 3 bases and the J gene end by 7 bases; junction bases not matched to a gene: 8. The CDR3 is made up of 14 amino acids. The CDR3 loop reads CASSDVRGLGEQYF. DNA of the CDR3: TGTGCCAGCAGTGATGTCAGGGGGCTGGGGGAGCAGTACTTC. The full variable domain, its missing parts supplied by reference TRBV2 and TRBJ2-7, is EPEVTQTPSHQVTQMGQEVILRCVPISNHLYFYWYRQILGQKVEFLVSFYNNEISEKSEIFDDQFSVERPDGSNFTLKIRSTKLEDSAMYFCASSDVRGLGEQYFGPGTRLTVT.

A few counts support this clonotype. V is TRBV7-9 and J is TRBJ2-7, with D perhaps TRBD2 (6 bases). The CDR3 is 15 amino acids. V was shortened by 5 bases and J by 3 bases, with 17 bases between the two germline ends. Germline V gives CDR1 SEHNR, CDR2 FQNEAQ (reference sequence). CDR3 protein: CASSQRIGSLYEQYF. The CDR3, as DNA: TGTGCCAGCAGCCAACGCATCGGGAGCCTCTACGAGCAGTACTTC. The whole variable domain, filled in from reference TRBV7-9 and TRBJ2-7, reads DTGVSQNPRHKITKRGQNVTFRCDPISEHNRLYWYRQTLGQGPEFLTYFQNEAQLEKSRLLSDRFSAERPKGSFSTLEIQRTEQGDSAMYLCASSQRIGSLYEQYFGPGTRLTVT.